The 4 T cell receptor beta chains presented below share a single source sample, sequenced in a study of blood T cell repertoires in COVID-19. Clones were read by immunoSEQ multiplex PCR, and TCRdb kept only the in-frame ones, dropping some. The sample consists of fewer than 80,000 clones, over 85% of them appearing once. The sequencing sample was made of peripheral blood. The source of these receptors is a human donor in a cohort sampled during active COVID-19.

The V gene is TRBV5-6, the J gene TRBJ1-6; D not resolved. The germline gives CDR1 SGHDT, CDR2 YYEEEE. CDR3 length: 14 residues. V gave up 0 bases and J gave up 8 bases, with 9 bases separating them. The CDR3 protein is CASSLGTRDSPLHF. For the CDR3, the DNA is TGTGCCAGCAGCTTGGGTACTCGGGATTCACCCCTCCACTTT. Combining the CDR3 with reference TRBV5-6 and TRBJ1-6 gives the whole variable domain DAGVTQSPTHLIKTRGQQVTLRCSPKSGHDTVSWYQQALGQGPQFIFQYYEEEERQRGNFPDRFSGHQFPNYSSELNVNALLLGDSALYLCASSLGTRDSPLHFGNGTRLTVT.

This chain uses TRBV7-9 with TRBJ1-2; 10 bases match TRBD1. The V and J ends lost 7 bases and 3 bases, in that order; junction bases with no gene match: 8. The germline CDR1 and CDR2 sequences are SEHNR and FQNEAQ (reference sequence). The CDR3 runs 15 residues. Written as DNA, the CDR3 is TGTGCCAGCACCCCGGGGACAGGGGCCTACTATGGCTACACCTTC. This translates into CASTPGTGAYYGYTF. The full variable domain, in which reference TRBV7-9 and TRBJ1-2 provide the parts outside the CDR3, is DTGVSQNPRHKITKRGQNVTFRCDPISEHNRLYWYRQTLGQGPEFLTYFQNEAQLEKSRLLSDRFSAERPKGSFSTLEIQRTEQGDSAMYLCASTPGTGAYYGYTFGSGTRLTVV.

A word on this clone: Other nucleotide sequences in the sample specify the same CDR3. The V and J genes are TRBV7-6 and TRBJ2-7; 7 bases fit TRBD1. Germline V CDR1 and CDR2: SGHVS, FNYEAQ. V shed 1 base and J 2 bases; nucleotides not matched to a gene: 2. The CDR3 contains 14 residues. The CDR3 region is CASSLDRGPYEQYF. In DNA, the CDR3 is TGTGCCAGCAGCTTAGACAGGGGACCCTACGAGCAGTACTTC.

The J gene is TRBJ2-1, the V gene TRBV19; the D gene is possibly TRBD1 (5 bases). This CDR3 region has 15 residues. The ends were cut back, 3 bases at V and 12 bases at J, with 21 bases in the middle. Germline V gene lookup returns CDR1 LNHDA and CDR2 SQIVND (reference sequence). CDR3 nucleotides: TGTGCCAGTAGTATTGAACAGGCGACGGCAAATATGCAGTTCTTC. Amino acid sequence: CASSIEQATANMQFF.